This entry features one T cell receptor beta chain sequence. The data originate from a study of T-cell memory formation after mild COVID-19. TCRdb processed the 5' RACE reads anew with MiXCR; each CDR3 protein has one entry. Of about 360,000 distinct CDR3 sequences in the sample, 13% to 15% are singletons; the top ten hold around 22%. This CDR3 is built from 13 residues. Germline values: CDR1 DFQATT, CDR2 SNEGSKA (reference sequence). Trimming removed 3 bases at V and 4 bases at J, with 11 bases between. Material for sequencing was PBMCs or a T cell subset sorted from them (not recorded which). The receptor comes from a man younger than 35 who had mild COVID-19 (a few samples of this study predate the infection). Cell type and time point are not known. The V call is TRBV20-1, the J call TRBJ2-3, with D maybe TRBD2 (7 bases). The CDR3 coding sequence is TGCAGTGCTAGTAGGGGGGGCGCAGATACGCAGTATTTT. This gives the protein CSASRGGADTQYF.